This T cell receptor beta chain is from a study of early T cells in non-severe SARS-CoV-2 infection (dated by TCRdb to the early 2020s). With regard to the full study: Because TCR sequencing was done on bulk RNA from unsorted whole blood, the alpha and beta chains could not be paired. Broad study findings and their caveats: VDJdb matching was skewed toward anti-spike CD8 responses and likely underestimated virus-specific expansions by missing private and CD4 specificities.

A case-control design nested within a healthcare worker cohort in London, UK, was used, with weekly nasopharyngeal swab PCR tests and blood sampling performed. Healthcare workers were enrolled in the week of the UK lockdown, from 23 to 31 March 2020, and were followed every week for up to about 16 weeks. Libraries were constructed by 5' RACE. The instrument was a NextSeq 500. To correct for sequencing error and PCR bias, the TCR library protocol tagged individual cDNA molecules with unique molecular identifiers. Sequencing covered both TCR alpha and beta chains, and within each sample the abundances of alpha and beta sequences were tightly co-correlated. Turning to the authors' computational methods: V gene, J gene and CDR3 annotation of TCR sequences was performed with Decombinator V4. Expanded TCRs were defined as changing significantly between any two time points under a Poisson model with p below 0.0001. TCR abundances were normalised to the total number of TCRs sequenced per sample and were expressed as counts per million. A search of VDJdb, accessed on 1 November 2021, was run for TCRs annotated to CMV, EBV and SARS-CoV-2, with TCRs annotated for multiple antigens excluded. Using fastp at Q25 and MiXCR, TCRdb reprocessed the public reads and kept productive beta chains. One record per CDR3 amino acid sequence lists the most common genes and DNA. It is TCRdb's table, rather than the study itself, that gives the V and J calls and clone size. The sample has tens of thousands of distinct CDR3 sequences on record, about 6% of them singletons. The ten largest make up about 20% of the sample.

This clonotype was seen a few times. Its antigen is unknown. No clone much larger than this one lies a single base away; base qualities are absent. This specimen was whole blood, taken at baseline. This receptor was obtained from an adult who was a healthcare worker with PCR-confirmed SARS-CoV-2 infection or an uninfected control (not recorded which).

In nucleotide form, the sequence is TGCAGCGTCGCGGGACTAGCGGACTACGAGCAGTACTTC. It translates to CSVAGLADYEQYF. The rearranged segments are TRBV29-1 and TRBJ2-7, and 11 bases in between align with TRBD2. Taken from the germline V gene, the CDR1 and CDR2 loops are SQVTM and ANQGSEA. The CDR3 contains 13 residues, cysteine and phenylalanine counted. The kept DNA is CDR3 alone, 39 bases in frame from the first base. Germline trimming: 6 bases from V, 3 bases from J; junction bases outside gene matches: 4.